Shown below are 5 T cell receptor beta chains from a single sample sequenced in a study of T cells in Graves' hyperthyroidism and ophthalmopathy. TCR beta CDR3 region amplification was performed from RNA transcripts. With the HTBI primer set, the TCR CDR3 went through a first round of RT-PCR. TCRdb reanalysed the multiplex PCR reads using MiXCR and keeps one entry per CDR3 protein. The sample contains hundreds of thousands of distinct CDR3 sequences, 15% to 20% of which appear only once. Sequencing input: blood. Receptors originate from a man aged 40-55 years with Graves' ophthalmopathy.

This clonotype showed up just a few times. The rearrangement uses TRBV20-1 and TRBJ2-7; maybe TRBD1 (6 bases). Germline-derived CDR1 and CDR2 are DFQATT and SNEGSKA (reference sequence). Trimming took 6 bases from V and 3 from J, leaving 12 bases between them. This CDR3 has 12 amino acids. The CDR3 reads CSAGGVVYEQYF. CDR3 sequence (DNA): TGCAGTGCAGGGGGTGTCGTCTACGAGCAGTACTTC.

This clonotype was seen many times. The chain recombines TRBV12-3 or TRBV12-4 with TRBJ2-3; 10 nucleotides align to TRBD2. This CDR3 comprises 15 residues. After removal of 1 base from V and 5 bases from J, the junction contained 3 bases not matched to a gene. The CDR3 here is CASSLGSGGRDTQYF. CDR3 coding DNA: TGTGCCAGCAGTTTAGGTAGCGGGGGGCGAGATACGCAGTATTTT.

The V and J genes are TRBV5-1 and TRBJ2-5; tentatively, D is TRBD1 or TRBD2 (5 bases each). Germline CDR1 SGHRS, CDR2 YFSETQ. The CDR3 is 16 amino acids. Trimming shortened V by 5 bases and J by 6 bases, and 23 bases separated the two germline ends. The CDR3 DNA is TGCGCCAGCAGGAAGTCGGCCGGGACCTCCTCGAAGACCCAGTACTTC. Its protein is CASRKSAGTSSKTQYF.

The sample holds many counts of this clonotype. The gene calls are TRBV2 and TRBJ2-5, with 8 nucleotides matching TRBD2. CDR1 and CDR2 (germline): SNHLY, FYNNEI. CDR3 size: 16 residues. With V trimmed by 2 bases and J by 4 bases, 9 bases remained unmatched. CDR3 sequence (DNA): TGTGCCAGCAGTGAACTGGCGGGGCTAGCGGGAGAGACCCAGTACTTC. The encoded protein is CASSELAGLAGETQYF.

The CDR3 nucleotides read TGTGCCTGGAGTGCAGGGACAGGGCGGACTGAAGCTTTCTTT. This encodes CAWSAGTGRTEAFF. V is TRBV30 and J is TRBJ1-1, with TRBD1 identical over 9 bases. The germline gives CDR1 GTSNPN, CDR2 SVGIG (reference sequence). CDR3 size: 14 residues. Germline trimming cut 1 base from V and 5 bases from J; bases unmatched to any gene: 5.